These 30 T cell receptor beta chains share one sample of origin, sequenced in a study of shared clonotypes between healthy human individuals. Sequencing used immunoSEQ multiplex PCR; TCRdb keeps in-frame clones, though not all of them. Of about 2.4 million clones in the sample, 80% to 95% are singletons; the top ten hold around 0.4%. The sequencing sample was made of naive CD4+ T cells from PBMCs. Documented subset: CD45RA+ positively selected. The receptors derive from a young man in good health. Some clones in this sample may be carry-over from other donors' samples.

This chain connects TRBV29-1 to TRBJ2-1; TRBD2 matches at 8 bases. The trim removed 5 bases at V and 7 bases at J, leaving 10 bases unmatched. The germline V gene has CDR1 SQVTM and CDR2 ANQGSEA. This CDR3 spans 14 amino acids. The CDR3 DNA reads as TGCAGCGTTCGGGGGGGGACCGGCGCAAATGAGCAGTTCTTC. Translation: CSVRGGTGANEQFF.

The chain combines TRBV19 with TRBJ2-1, with a weak D call TRBD1 (5 bases). The germline V gene encodes CDR1 LNHDA and CDR2 SQIVND (reference sequence). This CDR3 comprises 18 residues. Trimming pared 2 bases from V and 2 bases from J, leaving 19 bases between. The CDR3: CASSILTPWTSTYNEQFF. The CDR3, as DNA: TGTGCCAGTAGTATACTCACCCCGTGGACATCCACCTACAATGAGCAGTTCTTC.

The chain carries TRBV11-2 and TRBJ2-7; TRBD2 agrees at 9 bases. The CDR3 sequence is 14 residues long. V shed 7 bases and J 4 bases; nucleotides not matched to a gene: 8. Germline values: CDR1 SGHAT, CDR2 FQNNGV. The DNA of the CDR3 is TGTGCCAGCACCCCTAGCGGGAATATTTACGAGCAGTACTTC. It encodes CASTPSGNIYEQYF.

V gene TRBV6-6 combines with J gene TRBJ2-6; no definite D call. The CDR3 length is 15 residues. Germline V CDR1 and CDR2: MNHNY, SVGAGI (reference sequence). Trimming left V 6 bases short and J 2 bases short, with 11 bases between. The chain's CDR3 is CASSLDRTGANVLTF. CDR3 DNA: TGTGCCAGCAGCCTCGACCGTACTGGGGCCAACGTCCTGACTTTC.

The chain links TRBV5-6 to TRBJ2-7, with TRBD2 matching 14 bases. This CDR3 is 17 amino acids long. V lost 4 bases, J lost 3 bases, and 9 bases stayed unmatched. Germline V gene data show CDR1 as SGHDT and CDR2 as YYEEEE. The CDR3 sequence: CASSRGLAGVIHYEQYF. CDR3 DNA: TGTGCCAGCAGCCGGGGACTAGCGGGAGTGATCCACTACGAGCAGTACTTC.

The chain employs TRBV29-1 and TRBJ2-1, with D hard to call. The CDR3 sequence is 13 residues long. The ends were cut back, 4 bases at V and 4 bases at J, with 11 bases in the middle. From germline, CDR1 is SQVTM and CDR2 ANQGSEA. The CDR3 DNA sequence: TGCAGCGTTGTCTCTTCATTTTACAATGAGCAGTTCTTC. This encodes CSVVSSFYNEQFF.

The genes are TRBV9 and TRBJ2-5, with 8 positions matching TRBD2. The CDR3 contains 16 residues. Per the germline V gene, CDR1 is SGDLS and CDR2 is YYNGEE. J lost 5 bases, V lost 0 bases, and 9 bases had no gene match. The CDR3 is CASSVGGGGRFETQYF. For the CDR3, the DNA is TGTGCCAGCAGCGTAGGGGGCGGCGGGAGGTTCGAGACCCAGTACTTC.

The chain has TRBV25-1 and TRBJ2-1; D remains ambiguous. V lost 3 bases, J lost 0 bases, and 6 bases lay in between. Germline V gene lookup returns CDR1 MGHDK and CDR2 SYGVNS. The CDR3 covers 14 residues. This chain's CDR3 is CASSEESSYNEQFF. The CDR3 nucleotides are TGTGCCAGCAGTGAGGAGAGCTCCTACAATGAGCAGTTCTTC.

This clone showed up just once. The chain couples TRBV19 to TRBJ2-6; no clear D. The CDR3 is made up of 14 amino acids. Germline CDR1 and CDR2: LNHDA and SQIVND (reference sequence). Trimming took off 3 bases at V and 1 base at J, with 4 bases between the two ends. CDR3 sequence (DNA): TGTGCCAGTAGTATTAGGTCTGGGGCCAACGTCCTGACTTTC. Residues: CASSIRSGANVLTF. Based on the CDR3 plus reference TRBV19 and TRBJ2-6, the full variable domain is DGGITQSPKYLFRKEGQNVTLSCEQNLNHDAMYWYRQDPGQGLRLIYYSQIVNDFQKGDIAEGYSVSREKKESFPLTVTSAQKNPTAFYLCASSIRSGANVLTFGAGSRLTVL.

This chain uses TRBV6-1 with TRBJ2-3, with 7 bases fitting TRBD1. The CDR3 runs 15 residues. In germline, CDR1 is MNHNS, CDR2 SASEGT. V shed 8 bases and J 1 base; nucleotides not matched to a gene: 9. The chain's CDR3 is CASGRQGSGTDTQYF. Written as DNA, the CDR3 is TGTGCCAGCGGAAGACAGGGAAGCGGCACAGATACGCAGTATTTT.

The V gene is TRBV28, the J gene TRBJ2-7; 8 bases map to TRBD2. The CDR3 has 16 amino acids. CDR1 and CDR2 (germline): MDHEN, SYDVKM. V was pared by 7 bases and J by 6 bases, with 17 bases of the junction left unmatched. CDR3 DNA sequence: TGTGCCAGCACCGCTAGCGGAACGGGGGGGTTCGGCGAGCAGTACTTC. It specifies CASTASGTGGFGEQYF.

The rearrangement uses TRBV7-8 and TRBJ1-2, with D uncertain. Trimming removed 1 base at V and 0 bases at J, with 9 bases between. The CDR3 runs 15 residues. Germline lookup yields CDR1 SGHVS and CDR2 FQNEAQ. The CDR3 here is CASSLDTDANYGYTF. CDR3 in DNA: TGTGCCAGCAGCTTAGATACGGACGCTAACTATGGCTACACCTTC.

The genes are TRBV18 and TRBJ2-5; D remains ambiguous. The germline V gene encodes CDR1 KGHSH and CDR2 LQKENI. The CDR3 has 13 amino acids. Trimming stripped 3 bases from V and 2 bases from J, with 7 bases between. CDR3 nucleotide sequence: TGTGCCAGCTCACCTCAGACGCAAGAGACCCAGTACTTC. This encodes CASSPQTQETQYF. Drawing the rest from reference TRBV18 and TRBJ2-5, the complete variable domain is NAGVMQNPRHLVRRRGQEARLRCSPMKGHSHVYWYRQLPEEGLKFMVYLQKENIIDESGMPKERFSAEFPKEGPSILRIQQVVRGDSAAYFCASSPQTQETQYFGPGTRLLVL.

V usage is TRBV5-4 and J usage is TRBJ2-7; the match to TRBD2 covers 9 bases. The ends lost 4 bases at V and 2 bases at J; junction bases unmatched: 7. The CDR3 spans 15 residues. CDR1 is SGHNT, CDR2 YYREEE, per germline (reference sequence). CDR3 DNA sequence: TGTGCCAGCAGCCGCCTTCTAGCGGGAACCTACGAGCAGTACTTC. This encodes CASSRLLAGTYEQYF.

The CDR3 DNA sequence: TGTGCCAGCAGCCCGAGGACAGCGGTCACCGGGGAGCTGTTTTTT. Translating gives CASSPRTAVTGELFF. The rearrangement uses TRBV11-2 and TRBJ2-2, with D tentatively TRBD1 (6 bases). V lost 5 bases and J 4 bases, leaving 14 bases between the germline ends. The CDR3 totals 15 residues. CDR1 SGHAT and CDR2 FQNNGV come from the germline V gene. Full variable domain (missing parts from reference TRBV11-2 and TRBJ2-2): EAGVAQSPRYKIIEKRQSVAFWCNPISGHATLYWYQQILGQGPKLLIQFQNNGVVDDSQLPKDRFSAERLKGVDSTLKIQPAKLEDSAVYLCASSPRTAVTGELFFGEGSRLTVL.

Concerning this clone: The sample carries other DNA sequences with the same CDR3. The chain links TRBV19 to TRBJ2-1; possible D gene TRBD1, 5 bases. V lost 2 bases to trimming and J lost 7 bases, with 6 bases between them. The CDR3 spans 12 residues. The germline V gene encodes CDR1 LNHDA and CDR2 SQIVND (reference sequence). CDR3 sequence (DNA): TGTGCCAGTAGTATACAGGGTAATGAGCAGTTCTTC. Protein: CASSIQGNEQFF. The entire variable domain, with the rest obtained from reference TRBV19 and TRBJ2-1, is as follows: DGGITQSPKYLFRKEGQNVTLSCEQNLNHDAMYWYRQDPGQGLRLIYYSQIVNDFQKGDIAEGYSVSREKKESFPLTVTSAQKNPTAFYLCASSIQGNEQFFGPGTRLTVL.

The V gene is TRBV6-1, the J gene TRBJ1-2; a weak D match, TRBD1 (6 bases). This CDR3 contains 13 residues. The V end lost 6 bases, the J end lost 6 bases, and 14 bases lay between the germline ends. CDR1 is MNHNS, CDR2 SASEGT, per germline. CDR3 sequence: CASRVTGSDGYTF. CDR3 DNA sequence: TGTGCCAGCAGAGTTACAGGGAGTGATGGCTACACCTTC.

The chain links TRBV6-1 to TRBJ1-4; D not resolved. The CDR3 loop spans 13 amino acids. In germline, CDR1 is MNHNS, CDR2 SASEGT. Trimming removed 1 base at V and 8 bases at J, with 8 bases between. The CDR3 DNA reads as TGTGCCAGCAGTGAAGTCGGTGGGGAAAAACTGTTTTTT. It encodes CASSEVGGEKLFF.

The J gene is TRBJ2-5, the V gene TRBV5-1; 9 bases match TRBD2. Germline CDR1 and CDR2: SGHRS and YFSETQ. This CDR3 region has 14 residues. V lost 9 bases and J lost 4; bases outside the gene matches: 10. The CDR3 is CATTIAGVGETQYF. The CDR3 DNA is TGCGCCACTACCATAGCGGGAGTAGGAGAGACCCAGTACTTC.

This rearrangement joins TRBV5-1 to TRBJ2-5; TRBD1 matches at 9 bases. The V gene's germline CDR1 is SGHRS and CDR2 YFSETQ. The CDR3 has 14 residues. V was pared by 2 bases and J by 5 bases, with 4 bases of the junction left unmatched. The CDR3 DNA reads TGCGCCAGCAGCTTCAACAGGGGGCTGGAGACCCAGTACTTC. This gives the protein CASSFNRGLETQYF.

CDR3 sequence (DNA): TGTGCCAGCAGCTATAGGACTAGCCCCACCGGGGAGCTGTTTTTT. Amino acids: CASSYRTSPTGELFF. The V gene is TRBV6-5, the J gene TRBJ2-2; 8 bases fit TRBD2. Germline V gives CDR1 MNHEY, CDR2 SVGAGI. The CDR3 consists of 15 residues. The V gene end was trimmed by 6 bases and the J gene end by 4 bases; junction bases not matched to a gene: 7.

The chain carries TRBV6-5 and TRBJ1-5; TRBD1 might be the D (5 bases). Germline CDR1 reads MNHEY; CDR2 reads SVGAGI. V was cut by 5 bases and J by 11 bases, with 10 bases left in between. The CDR3 extends over 11 amino acids. The CDR3 region has the DNA TGTGCCAGCAGTCCGGGACGGGCCCAGCATTTT. Protein: CASSPGRAQHF.

This chain connects TRBV28 to TRBJ2-7; 9 bases fit TRBD1. The junction had 7 bases not matched to a gene; V was cut back by 0 bases and J by 4 bases. Looked up from germline, CDR1 is MDHEN and CDR2 is SYDVKM. This CDR3 region has 16 residues. CDR3 region: CASSLWGQGKGYEQYF. The DNA of the CDR3 is TGTGCCAGCAGTTTATGGGGACAGGGAAAAGGTTACGAGCAGTACTTC.

Written as DNA, the CDR3 is TGTGCCAGCAGCCAAGCCACCCGTGAGGGATCCTATGGCTACACCTTC. Its translation: CASSQATREGSYGYTF. J is TRBJ1-2 and V is TRBV4-2; D not resolved. With 1 base removed from V and 4 bases from J, the gap between germline ends came to 16 bases. This CDR3 has 16 amino acids. Germline V gene sequence: CDR1 LGHNA, CDR2 YNFKEQ.

The chain joins TRBV30 to TRBJ1-3; 7 nucleotides align to TRBD1. The CDR3 loop spans 13 amino acids. V was clipped by 7 bases and J by 2 bases; unmatched bases: 5. Germline V gene lookup returns CDR1 GTSNPN and CDR2 SVGIG (reference sequence). In DNA, the CDR3 is TGTGCCTCGAATGACAGGGCTGGAAACACCATATATTTT. Encoded protein: CASNDRAGNTIYF.

V and J are TRBV5-6 and TRBJ1-4, with D possibly matching TRBD1 (6 bases). V was cut by 3 bases and J by 0 bases, with 9 bases left in between. Germline assignment: CDR1 SGHDT and CDR2 YYEEEE. The CDR3 covers 15 residues. The CDR3 nucleotides are TGTGCCAGCAGCTCAAAGGGGGCAACTAATGAAAAACTGTTTTTT. Protein sequence: CASSSKGATNEKLFF.

The V call is TRBV15, the J call TRBJ1-5; 9 bases align to TRBD1. The germline gives CDR1 LNHNV, CDR2 YYDKDF (reference sequence). The CDR3 spans 17 residues. V lost 1 base to trimming and J lost 5 bases; unmatched junction nucleotides: 9. The chain's CDR3 is CATSRGYRGLVDQPQHF. CDR3 coding DNA: TGTGCCACCAGCAGAGGCTACAGGGGGCTCGTAGATCAGCCCCAGCATTTT.

This clone was counted once. This sequence joins TRBV6-1 and TRBJ1-5, with a weak D call TRBD1 (6 bases). The V end lost 6 bases, the J end lost 3 bases, and 12 bases lay between the germline ends. Germline CDR1 reads MNHNS; CDR2 reads SASEGT. The CDR3 is 14 amino acids. CDR3 coding DNA: TGTGCCAGCAGCTTCAGGGGCTTCAATCAGCCCCAGCATTTT. The encoded protein is CASSFRGFNQPQHF.

The gene calls are TRBV15 and TRBJ1-2, with D unclear. Germline V gene sequence: CDR1 LNHNV, CDR2 YYDKDF (reference sequence). Trimming removed 6 bases from V and 2 bases from J, with 7 bases in between. The CDR3 totals 12 residues. The CDR3 DNA sequence: TGTGCCACCAGTAAGGCCAACTATGGCTACACCTTC. Protein: CATSKANYGYTF.

This clone was observed once. The rearrangement links TRBV11-2 to TRBJ2-3, with D possibly being TRBD1 (6 bases). Trimming stripped 4 bases from V and 6 bases from J, with 8 bases between. There are 12 residues in the CDR3. Germline CDR1 SGHAT, CDR2 FQNNGV. The DNA of the CDR3 is TGTGCCAGCAGCTACAGGGCGGATACGCAGTATTTT. As protein: CASSYRADTQYF.